This passage covers 3 T cell receptor beta chains from one sample sequenced in a study of T cell changes during pregnancy in multiple sclerosis. Clones were sequenced by immunoSEQ multiplex PCR, and TCRdb holds only the in-frame ones, with some missing. The profile shows tens of thousands of clones, around 92% of them singletons. This sample comprised CD4+ T cells from peripheral blood mononuclear cells, obtained in the third trimester of pregnancy. The receptors stem from a female donor with multiple sclerosis, enrolled in a pregnancy study.

The J gene is TRBJ2-3, the V gene TRBV7-3; 7 bases line up with TRBD1. Germline values: CDR1 SGHTA, CDR2 FQGTGA. The CDR3 loop spans 16 amino acids. The ends lost 0 bases at V and 2 bases at J; junction bases unmatched: 5. The CDR3 nucleotides read TGTGCCAGCAGCTTAACCCCGGGACAGTTCACAGATACGCAGTATTTT. It is translated as CASSLTPGQFTDTQYF.

The chain joins TRBV18 to TRBJ2-3, with D hard to call. The germline V gene has CDR1 KGHSH and CDR2 LQKENI. Deletions cut 5 bases from V and 0 bases from J, with 3 bases between. This CDR3 comprises 12 residues. As DNA, the CDR3 is TGTGCCAGCTCATATAGCACAGATACGCAGTATTTT. Translating it yields CASSYSTDTQYF.

The chain employs TRBV29-1 and TRBJ1-3; D may be TRBD1 (5 bases). The CDR3 consists of 13 residues. The germline V gene has CDR1 SQVTM and CDR2 ANQGSEA. Trimming left V 1 base short and J 1 base short, with 5 bases between. CDR3 bases: TGCAGCGTTGAAGCAGGGTCTGGAAACACCATATATTTT. Amino acids: CSVEAGSGNTIYF.